These 16 T cell receptor beta chains were sequenced from one sample in a study of T cells in Graves' hyperthyroidism and ophthalmopathy. From RNA transcripts, TCR beta CDR3 regions were amplified. The TCR CDR3 first-round RT-PCR relied on the HTBI primer set. TCRdb re-derived calls from the multiplex PCR reads in MiXCR, one entry per CDR3 protein. The sample holds about 420,000 distinct CDR3 sequences, around 16% seen once. Input material: blood. The receptors shown here come from a woman younger than 30 with Graves' hyperthyroidism.

This clonotype was found many times. The chain employs TRBV6-2 or TRBV6-3 and TRBJ2-1; TRBD1 might be the D (5 bases). CDR1 is MNHEY, CDR2 SVGEGT, per germline. Trimming took off 4 bases at V and 8 bases at J, with 12 bases between the two ends. The CDR3 is 13 residues long. Written as DNA, the CDR3 is TGTGCCAGCAGTTGGGCAGGGTGGGATGAGCAGTTCTTC. Amino acids: CASSWAGWDEQFF.

The chain combines TRBV11-2 with TRBJ2-2; D is possibly TRBD1 (5 bases). Germline V CDR1 and CDR2: SGHAT, FQNNGV. The CDR3 runs to 19 residues. Trimming removed 5 bases at V and 5 bases at J, with 27 bases between. The CDR3 DNA reads TGTGCCAGCAGCCCCCGGGCTTTTGGGCAGGGTGGAGTGACCGGGGAGCTGTTTTTT. It yields the protein CASSPRAFGQGGVTGELFF. The full variable domain, in which reference TRBV11-2 and TRBJ2-2 provide the parts outside the CDR3, is EAGVAQSPRYKIIEKRQSVAFWCNPISGHATLYWYQQILGQGPKLLIQFQNNGVVDDSQLPKDRFSAERLKGVDSTLKIQPAKLEDSAVYLCASSPRAFGQGGVTGELFFGEGSRLTVL.

This clonotype was observed at least ten times. The CDR3 spells CASSPTRYQPQHF. The CDR3 coding sequence is TGTGCCAGCTCACCAACGAGGTACCAGCCCCAGCATTTT. This chain uses TRBV18 with TRBJ1-5; D not resolved. V was shortened by 2 bases and J by 7 bases, with 9 bases between the two germline ends. Germline V gives CDR1 KGHSH, CDR2 LQKENI. The CDR3 has 13 amino acids.

This clonotype has ten or more counts. CDR3 sequence reads: CASSAGQGGFTDTQYF. The DNA for the CDR3 is TGTGCCAGCAGCGCGGGACAGGGGGGCTTCACAGATACGCAGTATTTT. This rearrangement joins TRBV7-3 to TRBJ2-3; 11 nucleotides align to TRBD1. The length of the CDR3 is 16 residues. Germline lookup yields CDR1 SGHTA and CDR2 FQGTGA. After removal of 5 bases from V and 2 bases from J, the junction contained 6 bases not matched to a gene.

In its sample, this clonotype was seen many times. The CDR3 is CASYRQGSDEQYF. For the CDR3, the DNA is TGCGCCAGCTATAGACAGGGGTCGGACGAGCAGTACTTC. The rearrangement links TRBV5-1 to TRBJ2-7, with 8 bases identical to TRBD1. V dropped 7 bases and J dropped 5; count of bases not matched to a gene: 8. Germline assignment: CDR1 SGHRS and CDR2 YFSETQ. CDR3 length: 13 amino acids.

This clonotype was detected ten times or more. The chain joins TRBV7-8 to TRBJ2-5; possibly TRBD1 or TRBD2 for D (5 bases each). Germline V gene lookup returns CDR1 SGHVS and CDR2 FQNEAQ. The CDR3 extends over 13 amino acids. The V end was cut by 4 bases, the J end by 1 base, with 7 bases between. The CDR3 region is CASSWDLQETQYF. The CDR3 coding sequence is TGTGCCAGCAGCTGGGACCTCCAAGAGACCCAGTACTTC.

The V call is TRBV7-9, the J call TRBJ1-2, with a weak D call TRBD1 (6 bases). The germline V and J ends were trimmed by 1 base and 2 bases, with 11 bases remaining between them. The germline V gene encodes CDR1 SEHNR and CDR2 FQNEAQ (reference sequence). The CDR3 sequence is 15 residues long. The CDR3 DNA is TGTGCCAGCAGCTTAGGAGACAGGCCCAACTATGGCTACACCTTC. Encoded protein: CASSLGDRPNYGYTF.

In its sample, this clonotype was seen many times. The DNA of the CDR3 is TGTGCCAGCAGTTTCCCATGGCGCGAGCAGGAAGAGACCCAGTACTTC. This encodes CASSFPWREQEETQYF. The gene calls are TRBV28 and TRBJ2-5; D call uncertain. CDR3 size: 16 residues. Per the germline V gene, CDR1 is MDHEN and CDR2 is SYDVKM. V lost 3 bases to trimming and J lost 3 bases, with 17 bases between them. The entire variable domain, with the rest obtained from reference TRBV28 and TRBJ2-5, is as follows: DVKVTQSSRYLVKRTGEKVFLECVQDMDHENMFWYRQDPGLGLRLIYFSYDVKMKEKGDIPEGYSVSREKKERFSLILESASTNQTSMYLCASSFPWREQEETQYFGPGTRLLVL.

This clonotype occurred many times. The CDR3 loop is CASSSSQGLYGYTF. The CDR3 region has the DNA TGTGCCAGCAGTAGCTCTCAGGGACTTTATGGCTACACCTTC. The chain couples TRBV27 to TRBJ1-2; D perhaps matches TRBD1 (5 bases). Trimming left V 5 bases short and J 5 bases short, with 15 bases between. CDR3 length: 14 amino acids. The germline CDR1 and CDR2 sequences are MNHEY and SMNVEV (reference sequence).

This clonotype was observed many times. This rearrangement joins TRBV12-3 or TRBV12-4 to TRBJ2-7; 11 nucleotides match TRBD1. The CDR3 extends over 14 amino acids. J was trimmed by 4 bases and V by 5 bases; bases with no gene match: 4. For the CDR3, the DNA is TGTGCCAGCAGTGTAGGACAGGGGGCGTACGAGCAGTACTTC. Translation gives CASSVGQGAYEQYF.

This clonotype was picked up many times. This chain links TRBV7-9 with TRBJ2-5; D possibly corresponds to TRBD1 (5 bases). The ends were cut back, 5 bases at V and 7 bases at J, with 11 bases in the middle. Germline CDR1 and CDR2: SEHNR and FQNEAQ (reference sequence). The CDR3 has 12 amino acids. The CDR3 bases are TGTGCCAGCAGCCCCTCTAGGGGGACCCAGTACTTC. Amino acid sequence: CASSPSRGTQYF.

This clonotype was seen only a few times. This chain joins TRBV7-9 and TRBJ1-2; no definite D call. The CDR3 is made up of 14 amino acids. Germline-derived CDR1 and CDR2 are SEHNR and FQNEAQ (reference sequence). V was cut by 1 base and J by 0 bases, with 6 bases left in between. The CDR3 DNA sequence: TGTGCCAGCAGCTTAGAAGGGTCTAACTATGGCTACACCTTC. Residues: CASSLEGSNYGYTF. Based on the CDR3 plus reference TRBV7-9 and TRBJ1-2, the full variable domain is DTGVSQNPRHKITKRGQNVTFRCDPISEHNRLYWYRQTLGQGPEFLTYFQNEAQLEKSRLLSDRFSAERPKGSFSTLEIQRTEQGDSAMYLCASSLEGSNYGYTFGSGTRLTVV.

This clonotype was picked up a small number of times. Being one base from a much bigger clone, this may be a read error. The J gene is TRBJ2-5, the V gene TRBV11-2; D uncertain. V shed 5 bases and J shed 8 bases, with 24 bases lying between them. The CDR3 has 16 amino acids. Looked up from germline, CDR1 is SGHAT and CDR2 is FQNNGV. CDR3 protein: CASSIPQTDPYSTQYF. The CDR3 DNA sequence: TGTGCCAGCAGCATACCACAGACGGACCCCTATTCCACCCAGTACTTC. Using reference TRBV11-2 and TRBJ2-5 for the parts outside the CDR3, the full variable domain is EAGVAQSPRYKIIEKRQSVAFWCNPISGHATLYWYQQILGQGPKLLIQFQNNGVVDDSQLPKDRFSAERLKGVDSTLKIQPAKLEDSAVYLCASSIPQTDPYSTQYFGPGTRLLVL.

A word on this clonotype: Germline and junction disagree at one end, which may indicate a read error. The chain couples TRBV28 to TRBJ2-7; TRBD2 matches at 13 bases. Germline values: CDR1 MDHEN, CDR2 SYDVKM. This CDR3 is 15 amino acids long. CDR3 residues: CASSLWTSGSGEQYF. The CDR3 DNA reads TGTGCCAGCAGTCTATGGACTAGCGGGAGTGGGGAGCAGTACTTC.

This clonotype was observed at least ten times. The chain has TRBV4-1 and TRBJ2-2; TRBD1 matches 8 bases. The V segment lost 0 bases and the J segment 5 bases; nucleotides outside the gene matches: 2. Germline lookup yields CDR1 MGHRA and CDR2 YSYEKL. The CDR3 loop spans 15 amino acids. CDR3 residues: CASSQDRGRTGELFF. The CDR3 DNA reads TGCGCCAGCAGCCAAGACAGGGGGCGGACCGGGGAGCTGTTTTTT.

V is TRBV27 and J is TRBJ2-2, with D maybe TRBD1 (6 bases). In germline, CDR1 is MNHEY, CDR2 SMNVEV (reference sequence). The germline V and J ends were trimmed by 0 bases and 5 bases, with 16 bases remaining between them. The CDR3 loop spans 17 amino acids. Here the CDR3 reads CASSLSLGGQWTGELFF. The CDR3 DNA follows: TGTGCCAGCAGTTTATCGTTAGGAGGACAGTGGACCGGGGAGCTGTTTTTT.